This T cell receptor (beta chain) is from a study of OX40 agonist ivuxolimab in advanced cancers. The CDR3 runs to 14 residues. Germline V gene data show CDR1 as SGHVS and CDR2 as FNYEAQ. Deletions cut 1 base from V and 1 base from J, with 8 bases between. Study-wide results and limits: Low normalized T-cell clonal expansion also characterized some of the nonresponders. In general, CD8+ T cells held more expanded clones than CD4+ did, on average.

On this clone: The target antigen is unknown.

Profiled with immunoSEQ multiplex PCR; TCRdb holds only in-frame clones, not every one. The table lists tens of thousands of clones, around 93% of them singletons. The rearrangement links TRBV7-6 to TRBJ2-7, with a weak D call TRBD2 (5 bases). Sequenced material: CD4+ or CD8+ T cells sorted from blood, taken in a trial of the OX40 agonist ivuxolimab. This clonotype was sampled from an adult with an advanced solid tumor such as melanoma, head and neck, liver or kidney cancer. CDR3 sequence: CASSLGSGSYEQYF. The CDR3 DNA follows: TGTGCCAGCAGCTTAGGATCGGGGTCCTACGAGCAGTACTTC.